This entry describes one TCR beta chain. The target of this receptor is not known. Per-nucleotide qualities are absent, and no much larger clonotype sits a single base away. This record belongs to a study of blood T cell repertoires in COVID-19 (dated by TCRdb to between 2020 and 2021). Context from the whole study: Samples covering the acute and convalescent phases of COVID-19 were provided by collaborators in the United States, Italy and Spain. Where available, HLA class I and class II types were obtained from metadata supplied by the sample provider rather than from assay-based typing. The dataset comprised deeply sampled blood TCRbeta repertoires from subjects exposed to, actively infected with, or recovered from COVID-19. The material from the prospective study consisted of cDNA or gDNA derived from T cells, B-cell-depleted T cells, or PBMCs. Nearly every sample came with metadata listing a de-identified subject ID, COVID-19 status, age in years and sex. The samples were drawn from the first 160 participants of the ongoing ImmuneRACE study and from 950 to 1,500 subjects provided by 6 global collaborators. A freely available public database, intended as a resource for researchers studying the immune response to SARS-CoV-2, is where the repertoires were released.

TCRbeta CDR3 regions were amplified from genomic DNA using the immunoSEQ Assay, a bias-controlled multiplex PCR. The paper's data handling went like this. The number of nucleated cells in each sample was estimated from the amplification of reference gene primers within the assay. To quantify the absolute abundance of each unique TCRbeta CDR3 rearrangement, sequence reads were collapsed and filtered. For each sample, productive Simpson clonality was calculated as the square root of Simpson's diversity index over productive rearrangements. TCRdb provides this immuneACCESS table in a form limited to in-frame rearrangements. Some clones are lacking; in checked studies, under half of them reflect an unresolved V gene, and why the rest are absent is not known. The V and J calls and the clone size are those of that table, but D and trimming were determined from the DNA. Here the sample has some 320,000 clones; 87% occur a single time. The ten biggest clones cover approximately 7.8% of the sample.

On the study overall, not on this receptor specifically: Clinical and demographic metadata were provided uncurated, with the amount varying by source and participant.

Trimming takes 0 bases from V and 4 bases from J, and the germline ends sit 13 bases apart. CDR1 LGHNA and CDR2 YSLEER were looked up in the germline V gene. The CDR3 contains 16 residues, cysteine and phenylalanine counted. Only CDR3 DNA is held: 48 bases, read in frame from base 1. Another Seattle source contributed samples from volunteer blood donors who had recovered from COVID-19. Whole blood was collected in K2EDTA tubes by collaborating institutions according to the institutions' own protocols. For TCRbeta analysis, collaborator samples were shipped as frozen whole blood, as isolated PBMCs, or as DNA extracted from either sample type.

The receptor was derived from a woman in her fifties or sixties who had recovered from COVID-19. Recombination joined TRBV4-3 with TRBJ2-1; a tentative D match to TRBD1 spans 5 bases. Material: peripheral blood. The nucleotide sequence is TGCGCCAGCAGCCAAGAAGTCAGGGTCAGGTACAATGAGCAGTTCTTC. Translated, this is CASSQEVRVRYNEQFF.